These 23 T cell receptor beta chains originate from one sample sequenced in a study of blood T cell repertoires in COVID-19. Clones were read by immunoSEQ multiplex PCR, and TCRdb kept only the in-frame ones, dropping some. Counted here are 200,000 or so clones, less than 90% occurring once; the ten biggest clones make up roughly 2%. Material for sequencing was peripheral blood. The receptors derive from a man between 65 and 79 years old with active or convalescent COVID-19.

V and J are TRBV28 and TRBJ2-1, with D possibly being TRBD1 (5 bases). Germline CDR1 reads MDHEN; CDR2 reads SYDVKM. This CDR3 has 13 amino acids. Between the trimmed V and J ends, which lost 6 bases and 12 bases, there was a span of 18 bases. CDR3 residues: CASRDTGAMGQFF. The CDR3 DNA reads TGTGCCAGCAGGGACACAGGTGCCATGGGGCAGTTCTTC.

The rearrangement links TRBV10-1 to TRBJ1-5; D not resolved. There are 13 residues in the CDR3. Trimming stripped 10 bases from V and 2 bases from J, with 12 bases between. Germline V gives CDR1 WNHNN, CDR2 SYGVQD (reference sequence). The CDR3 loop reads CATLWRGNQPQHF. Here the CDR3 DNA reads TGCGCCACACTCTGGAGGGGCAATCAGCCCCAGCATTTT.

The V call is TRBV5-6, the J call TRBJ2-4; D is undetermined. The CDR3 spans 16 residues. V was trimmed by 3 bases and J by 0 bases, leaving 13 bases between them. Germline CDR1 SGHDT, CDR2 YYEEEE. The CDR3 nucleotides read TGTGCCAGCAGCTACTTTACAGATTTAGCCAAAAACATTCAGTACTTC. Protein sequence: CASSYFTDLAKNIQYF.

The gene calls are TRBV5-5 and TRBJ2-3, with D possibly TRBD1 on 5 matching bases. The CDR3 is 16 amino acids. The germline gives CDR1 SGHKS, CDR2 YYEKEE (reference sequence). Deletions cut 3 bases from V and 8 bases from J, with 22 bases between. The CDR3: CASSSQGHPRAATQYF. The CDR3 DNA reads TGTGCCAGCAGCTCTCAAGGACACCCTCGCGCCGCTACGCAGTATTTT.

The gene calls are TRBV6-6 and TRBJ1-2; 8 bases agree with TRBD1. Looked up from germline, CDR1 is MNHNY and CDR2 is SVGAGI (reference sequence). The V segment lost 6 bases and the J segment 3 bases; nucleotides outside the gene matches: 9. The CDR3 contains 15 residues. The CDR3 reads CASSSPDRGDYGYTF. In DNA form, the CDR3 reads TGTGCCAGCAGCTCCCCAGACAGGGGCGACTATGGCTACACCTTC.

V gene TRBV6-6 combines with J gene TRBJ1-4; a possible D gene is TRBD1 (5 bases). The CDR3 covers 17 residues. Germline values: CDR1 MNHNY, CDR2 SVGAGI (reference sequence). V lost 5 bases and J 7 bases, leaving 23 bases between the germline ends. The chain's CDR3 is CASSRAVRVLAGEKLFF. CDR3 in DNA: TGTGCCAGCAGTCGTGCTGTCAGGGTTCTGGCCGGTGAAAAACTGTTTTTT.

The rearrangement uses TRBV6-2 or TRBV6-3 and TRBJ2-5; 12 bases map to TRBD2. In germline, CDR1 is MNHEY, CDR2 SVGEGT. V gave up 4 bases and J gave up 4 bases; unmatched junction bases: 4. This CDR3 is built from 15 residues. The CDR3 DNA follows: TGTGCCAGCAGTTGGTTGACTAGCGGGGGAGAGACCCAGTACTTC. Residues: CASSWLTSGGETQYF.

The V and J genes are TRBV20-1 and TRBJ1-5, with D perhaps TRBD1 (6 bases). Germline V gene sequence: CDR1 DFQATT, CDR2 SNEGSKA (reference sequence). Deletions cut 3 bases from V and 4 bases from J, with 10 bases between. The CDR3 runs 13 residues. The CDR3 coding sequence is TGCAGTGCTAGTACAGGGATAAATCAGCCCCAGCATTTT. This translates into CSASTGINQPQHF.

The rearrangement links TRBV28 to TRBJ1-2; TRBD1 matches 7 bases. The germline V gene has CDR1 MDHEN and CDR2 SYDVKM. This CDR3 is 16 amino acids long. With 3 bases clipped from V and 1 base from J, the junction kept 8 bases outside the gene matches. The CDR3 loop is CASSFFGTAYNYGYTF. The CDR3 DNA is TGTGCCAGCAGTTTTTTCGGGACAGCCTATAACTATGGCTACACCTTC.

The V gene is TRBV9, the J gene TRBJ2-7; perhaps TRBD1 as D (5 bases). From germline, CDR1 is SGDLS and CDR2 YYNGEE. The CDR3 has 17 residues. V lost 4 bases to trimming and J lost 0 bases, with 20 bases between them. The CDR3: CASSRVFQGLVSYEQYF. CDR3 DNA: TGTGCCAGCAGCCGAGTCTTCCAGGGATTAGTCTCCTACGAGCAGTACTTC.

The rearrangement links TRBV28 to TRBJ1-2, with a weak D call TRBD1 (6 bases). The CDR3 extends over 14 amino acids. The germline V gene has CDR1 MDHEN and CDR2 SYDVKM. V lost 5 bases to trimming and J lost 2 bases, with 12 bases between them. CDR3 in amino acids: CASSPSGANYGYTF. CDR3 DNA: TGTGCCAGCAGTCCATCAGGGGCCAACTATGGCTACACCTTC.

The chain uses TRBV7-7 and TRBJ2-7; 11 positions agree with TRBD2. V was clipped by 1 base and J by 7 bases; unmatched bases: 9. The CDR3 sequence is 16 residues long. Germline assignment: CDR1 SSHAT and CDR2 FNYEAQ (reference sequence). The CDR3 here is CASSLGALAGAREQYF. The CDR3 nucleotides are TGTGCCAGCAGCTTAGGTGCACTAGCGGGAGCGCGGGAGCAGTACTTC.

This sequence joins TRBV5-1 and TRBJ1-2, with a possible D match to TRBD1 (6 bases). Per the germline V gene, CDR1 is SGHRS and CDR2 is YFSETQ. This CDR3 has 14 residues. The ends were cut back, 4 bases at V and 4 bases at J, with 14 bases in the middle. CDR3 coding DNA: TGCGCCAGCAGCGTCCCCGGGACACTCTATGGCTACACCTTC. The encoded protein is CASSVPGTLYGYTF. Full variable domain (missing parts from reference TRBV5-1 and TRBJ1-2): KAGVTQTPRYLIKTRGQQVTLSCSPISGHRSVSWYQQTPGQGLQFLFEYFSETQRNKGNFPGRFSGRQFSNSRSEMNVSTLELGDSALYLCASSVPGTLYGYTFGSGTRLTVV.

This clone came up a few times. The chain recombines TRBV2 with TRBJ2-1, with 11 bases fitting TRBD2. The germline CDR1 and CDR2 sequences are SNHLY and FYNNEI. After removal of 7 bases from V and 7 bases from J, the junction contained 9 bases not matched to a gene. CDR3 length: 15 amino acids. CDR3 coding DNA: TGTGCCAGCAAGCCCGGGACTAGCGGATATAATGAGCAGTTCTTC. Amino acid sequence: CASKPGTSGYNEQFF.

This sequence joins TRBV27 and TRBJ1-2; 10 bases match TRBD1. Germline values: CDR1 MNHEY, CDR2 SMNVEV (reference sequence). With V trimmed by 5 bases and J by 4 bases, 7 bases remained unmatched. The length of the CDR3 is 15 residues. The chain's CDR3 is CASSRRQGAGYGYTF. Written as DNA, the CDR3 is TGTGCCAGCAGTCGACGACAGGGGGCAGGCTATGGCTACACCTTC.

The chain employs TRBV5-1 and TRBJ2-6; 8 bases line up with TRBD1. The V gene end was trimmed by 1 base and the J gene end by 2 bases; junction bases not matched to a gene: 14. The CDR3 length is 20 residues. The V gene's germline CDR1 is SGHRS and CDR2 YFSETQ. The CDR3 DNA reads as TGCGCCAGCAGCTTGTCTTTCGGAGGACAGGGTGTCGCTGGGGCCAACGTCCTGACTTTC. Amino acid sequence: CASSLSFGGQGVAGANVLTF.

The V gene is TRBV7-2, the J gene TRBJ2-1; 8 bases are shared with TRBD2. CDR3 length equals 18 residues. Germline V gene sequence: CDR1 SGHTA, CDR2 FQGNSA. Losses at the gene ends were 5 bases for V and 3 bases for J; bases not matched to a gene: 15. CDR3 protein: CASSPRPSGGLNYNEQFF. The CDR3 DNA sequence: TGTGCCAGCAGCCCGAGACCCAGCGGGGGCCTAAACTACAATGAGCAGTTCTTC.

V is TRBV5-1 and J is TRBJ2-1, with D perhaps matching TRBD1 (5 bases). The V gene lost 0 bases and the J gene lost 1 base, with 8 bases spanning the gap. The CDR3 covers 15 residues. Germline V gene sequence: CDR1 SGHRS, CDR2 YFSETQ. CDR3 loop: CASSLDAGSYNEQFF. CDR3 in DNA: TGCGCCAGCAGCTTGGATGCAGGGTCCTACAATGAGCAGTTCTTC.

V usage is TRBV12-3 or TRBV12-4 and J usage is TRBJ2-1; TRBD2 matches at 9 bases. V was clipped by 5 bases and J by 10 bases; unmatched bases: 3. CDR3 length: 12 residues. In nucleotides, the CDR3 is TGTGCCAGCAGTAGCGGGGGGAGGGAGCAGTTCTTC. It translates to CASSSGGREQFF.

The V call is TRBV3-1 (or the pseudogene TRBV3-2), the J call TRBJ1-4, with TRBD1 matching over 7 bases. In germline, CDR1 is LGHDT, CDR2 YNNKEL (reference sequence). The CDR3 runs to 16 residues. Trimming at V came to 6 bases and at J to 2 bases, leaving 9 bases not matched to a gene. The CDR3 protein is CASSFRGKMTNEKLFF. CDR3 bases: TGTGCCAGCAGTTTCAGGGGGAAGATGACTAATGAAAAACTGTTTTTT.

The rearrangement uses TRBV7-6 and TRBJ2-1; D might be TRBD2 (5 bases). V was trimmed by 5 bases and J by 5 bases, leaving 10 bases between them. This CDR3 has 13 residues. Germline V gene lookup returns CDR1 SGHVS and CDR2 FNYEAQ. CDR3 loop: CASSPRENNEQFF. As DNA, the CDR3 is TGTGCCAGCAGCCCCCGGGAAAACAATGAGCAGTTCTTC. Complete variable domain (other parts from reference TRBV7-6 and TRBJ2-1): GAGVSQSPRYKVTKRGQDVALRCDPISGHVSLYWYRQALGQGPEFLTYFNYEAQQDKSGLPNDRFSAERPEGSISTLTIQRTEQRDSAMYRCASSPRENNEQFFGPGTRLTVL.

The V and J genes are TRBV20-1 and TRBJ2-7; perhaps TRBD1 as D (6 bases). V lost 3 bases to trimming and J lost 5 bases, with 14 bases between them. Looked up from germline, CDR1 is DFQATT and CDR2 is SNEGSKA (reference sequence). The CDR3 covers 13 residues. CDR3 sequence: CSASVGAKDEQYF. The CDR3 coding sequence is TGCAGTGCTAGTGTGGGGGCGAAAGACGAGCAGTACTTC.

V and J are TRBV29-1 and TRBJ1-4, with a weak D call TRBD1 (5 bases). The CDR3 covers 11 residues. V gave up 7 bases and J gave up 7 bases, with 10 bases separating them. The V gene's germline CDR1 is SQVTM and CDR2 ANQGSEA. The CDR3 protein is CSGQRGEKLFF. Here the CDR3 DNA reads TGCAGCGGACAAAGGGGTGAAAAACTGTTTTTT. Drawing the rest from reference TRBV29-1 and TRBJ1-4, the complete variable domain is SAVISQKPSRDICQRGTSLTIQCQVDSQVTMMFWYRQQPGQSLTLIATANQGSEATYESGFVIDKFPISRPNLTFSTLTVSNMSPEDSSIYLCSGQRGEKLFFGSGTQLSVL.